This T cell receptor (beta chain) was sequenced in a study of TIL therapy for anti-PD-1-resistant metastatic lung cancer. As for the study in general: Patients then received nivolumab; progressors got lymphodepletion, TIL and IL-2.

Time point denoted: pre-treatment sample, taken before nivolumab and TIL therapy. This clone was observed a handful of times. Sequencing used immunoSEQ v3. The assay was immunoSEQ multiplex PCR, and TCRdb's table has in-frame clones only and misses some. The sample lists around 15,000 clones, 74% occurring once. This CDR3 has 14 residues. Per germline, CDR1 LNHDA and CDR2 SQIVND (reference sequence). V dropped 7 bases and J dropped 2; count of bases not matched to a gene: 5. The receptor was isolated from a person between 25 and 80 years old with non-small cell lung cancer. This material consisted of blood, taken at baseline. This chain joins TRBV19 and TRBJ2-3; 8 nucleotides match TRBD1. The CDR3 loop reads CASNPGQVTDTQYF. CDR3 bases: TGTGCCAGTAACCCGGGACAGGTCACAGATACGCAGTATTTT.